The 14 T cell receptor beta chains in this list originate from one sample, sequenced in a study of blood T cell repertoires in COVID-19. Sequencing used immunoSEQ multiplex PCR; TCRdb keeps in-frame clones, though not all of them. The sample consists of 25,000 to 35,000 clones, roughly 85% of them appearing once. The sequencing input was peripheral blood. The receptor source for this set is a man older than 75 with active COVID-19.

This clone was counted a single time. This chain links TRBV2 with TRBJ2-2; D unclear. The germline V gene has CDR1 SNHLY and CDR2 FYNNEI. The CDR3 is made up of 14 amino acids. V shed 2 bases and J shed 5 bases, with 9 bases lying between them. The CDR3 bases are TGTGCCAGCAGTGAAACAGCCCGAACCGGGGAGCTGTTTTTT. It encodes CASSETARTGELFF. Filled out from reference TRBV2 and TRBJ2-2, the complete variable domain reads EPEVTQTPSHQVTQMGQEVILRCVPISNHLYFYWYRQILGQKVEFLVSFYNNEISEKSEIFDDQFSVERPDGSNFTLKIRSTKLEDSAMYFCASSETARTGELFFGEGSRLTVL.

This chain joins TRBV18 and TRBJ2-2; perhaps TRBD1 as D (7 bases). The CDR3 consists of 15 residues. V lost 4 bases and J lost 4, with 13 bases in between. Germline V gene lookup returns CDR1 KGHSH and CDR2 LQKENI. The CDR3 is CASSLDREVTGELFF. CDR3 DNA: TGTGCCAGCTCACTAGACAGGGAGGTCACCGGGGAGCTGTTTTTT. The full variable domain, in which reference TRBV18 and TRBJ2-2 provide the parts outside the CDR3, is NAGVMQNPRHLVRRRGQEARLRCSPMKGHSHVYWYRQLPEEGLKFMVYLQKENIIDESGMPKERFSAEFPKEGPSILRIQQVVRGDSAAYFCASSLDREVTGELFFGEGSRLTVL.

This chain's CDR3 is CASSIGAGLAGRPQYF. The CDR3 nucleotides read TGTGCCAGTAGTATAGGGGCCGGACTAGCGGGGAGGCCGCAGTATTTT. The gene calls are TRBV19 and TRBJ2-3, with TRBD2 identical over 12 bases. J was trimmed by 10 bases and V by 1 base; bases with no gene match: 9. The CDR3 contains 16 residues. Germline CDR1 and CDR2: LNHDA and SQIVND (reference sequence).

The V and J genes are TRBV5-4 and TRBJ2-5; 15 nucleotides agree with TRBD2. Germline V gene data show CDR1 as SGHNT and CDR2 as YYREEE (reference sequence). CDR3 size: 17 residues. Unmatched junction bases numbered 6, after V lost 4 bases and J lost 2 bases. For the CDR3, the DNA is TGTGCCAGCAGCCTGGGACTAGCGGGGGGAGTACAAGAGACCCAGTACTTC. Its protein product is CASSLGLAGGVQETQYF.

This chain connects TRBV4-1 to TRBJ1-1; the match to TRBD1 covers 12 bases. J gave up 2 bases and V 5 bases, and 3 bases lay outside the gene matches. This CDR3 spans 15 amino acids. Germline CDR1 is MGHRA and CDR2 is YSYEKL. The CDR3 loop reads CASSEGTGGNTEAFF. The CDR3 DNA reads TGCGCCAGCAGCGAAGGGACAGGGGGCAACACTGAAGCTTTCTTT.

The chain links TRBV7-2 to TRBJ1-1; D is perhaps TRBD1 (5 bases). V was clipped by 3 bases and J by 9 bases, with 14 bases between them. Germline CDR1 reads SGHTA; CDR2 reads FQGNSA. The CDR3 is 13 residues long. The CDR3 region has the DNA TGTGCCAGCAGCTTTTGGGGGGACGTCCAAGCTTTCTTT. It is translated as CASSFWGDVQAFF.

This chain uses TRBV7-2 with TRBJ2-7, with a possible D match to TRBD1 (5 bases). The CDR3 is 14 amino acids. V was shortened by 4 bases and J by 0 bases, with 10 bases between the two germline ends. Germline CDR1 SGHTA, CDR2 FQGNSA. The DNA of the CDR3 is TGTGCCAGCAGCTCGGACATGGCCTCCTACGAGCAGTACTTC. This translates into CASSSDMASYEQYF.

In its sample, this clone was seen once. V usage is TRBV18 and J usage is TRBJ1-2; 7 bases match TRBD1. Germline assignment: CDR1 KGHSH and CDR2 LQKENI. The V and J ends lost 3 bases and 4 bases, in that order; junction bases with no gene match: 11. The CDR3 is 16 residues long. The CDR3 nucleotides read TGTGCCAGCTCACCTTCCTTGACAGGGAGATTCTATGGCTACACCTTC. Its protein product is CASSPSLTGRFYGYTF.

The rearrangement links TRBV3-1 (or the pseudogene TRBV3-2) to TRBJ2-3, with 8 nucleotides matching TRBD2. CDR1 LGHDT and CDR2 YNNKEL come from the germline V gene (reference sequence). V shed 4 bases, J shed 2 bases, and the junction held 8 bases outside the gene matches. This CDR3 comprises 16 residues. For the CDR3, the DNA is TGTGCCAGCAGCCGATCGACTAGCGCACACACAGATACGCAGTATTTT. Translation gives CASSRSTSAHTDTQYF.

As for this clone: Other DNA sequences in this sample translate to the same CDR3. The CDR3 nucleotides are TGTGCCAGCAGCTTACGCGAGAACACTGAAGCTTTCTTT. The encoded protein is CASSLRENTEAFF. This chain joins TRBV11-2 and TRBJ1-1; no reliable D call. Germline CDR1 SGHAT, CDR2 FQNNGV. This CDR3 contains 13 residues. With 2 bases removed from V and 1 base from J, the gap between germline ends came to 5 bases.

About this clone itself: One base away lies a much larger clone, so this may be a sequencing read error. Other DNA variants within this sample encode the same CDR3. The rearrangement links TRBV7-2 to TRBJ1-2; 7 bases match TRBD1. The CDR3 is made up of 10 amino acids. With V trimmed by 8 bases and J by 11 bases, 5 bases remained unmatched. Germline lookup yields CDR1 SGHTA and CDR2 FQGNSA. CDR3 region: CASARGVYTF. In DNA form, the CDR3 reads TGTGCCAGCGCCAGGGGGGTTTACACCTTC. Full variable domain (remainder filled in from reference TRBV7-2 and TRBJ1-2): GAGVSQSPSNKVTEKGKDVELRCDPISGHTALYWYRQSLGQGLEFLIYFQGNSAPDKSGLPSDRFSAERTGGSVSTLTIQRTQQEDSAVYLCASARGVYTFGSGTRLTVV.

The gene calls are TRBV7-6 and TRBJ2-7, with D possibly TRBD1 on 6 matching bases. Looked up from germline, CDR1 is SGHVS and CDR2 is FNYEAQ. The CDR3 is 14 amino acids. The V end was cut by 2 bases, the J end by 5 bases, with 13 bases between. In DNA, the CDR3 is TGTGCCAGCAGCTTAAAGCTCGCAGGGGACGAGCAGTACTTC. Its translation is CASSLKLAGDEQYF.

The rearrangement links TRBV7-7 to TRBJ2-7; D is perhaps TRBD2 (5 bases). Germline CDR1 is SSHAT and CDR2 is FNYEAQ (reference sequence). The CDR3 has 14 residues. The V end was cut by 3 bases, the J end by 0 bases, with 9 bases between. For the CDR3, the DNA is TGTGCCAGCAGCTTGGGAGAGAACTCCTACGAGCAGTACTTC. Its protein product is CASSLGENSYEQYF.

The chain combines TRBV7-2 with TRBJ2-7; TRBD2 matches at 9 bases. CDR1 is SGHTA and CDR2 is FQGNSA in the germline V gene. Trimming cost V 4 bases and J 3 bases; bases outside gene matches: 4. The CDR3 totals 14 residues. DNA for the CDR3: TGTGCCAGCAGCTCCGGGACTAGCCTCTACGAGCAGTACTTC. Its translation is CASSSGTSLYEQYF.